This passage covers 5 T cell receptor beta chains from one sample sequenced in a study of shared clonotypes between healthy human individuals. This table comes from immunoSEQ multiplex PCR, and its TCRdb copy is limited to in-frame clones, with some not included. The data hold some 1 million clones, with under 80% observed a single time. Sequencing used memory CD4+ T cells sorted from blood. The subset was: CD45RA-negative fraction. These receptors came from a man aged 18 to 29 in good health.

This clone was counted only a few times. The sample contains more than one DNA sequence encoding this CDR3. The chain uses TRBV5-1 and TRBJ2-2; tentative D call: TRBD1 (6 bases). Germline V gene lookup returns CDR1 SGHRS and CDR2 YFSETQ. V was pared by 0 bases and J by 5 bases, with 8 bases between. The CDR3 has 14 amino acids. CDR3 DNA sequence: TGCGCCAGCAGCTTGGCAGGGGATACCGGGGAGCTGTTTTTT. It is translated as CASSLAGDTGELFF.

V gene TRBV4-2 combines with J gene TRBJ2-1, with 7 bases that match TRBD2. J gave up 6 bases and V 0 bases, and 8 bases lay outside the gene matches. The germline V gene has CDR1 LGHNA and CDR2 YNFKEQ. This CDR3 has 16 residues. The DNA for the CDR3 is TGTGCCAGCAGCCAAGAGGGCCAGCGGGGAATCAATGAGCAGTTCTTC. This encodes CASSQEGQRGINEQFF.

The V call is TRBV19, the J call TRBJ1-2; the D gene is possibly TRBD1 (5 bases). The V and J ends lost 5 bases and 8 bases respectively, with 18 bases between them. CDR1 LNHDA and CDR2 SQIVND come from the germline V gene (reference sequence). CDR3 length: 14 residues. CDR3 sequence reads: CASSPRDARAGYTF. The CDR3 coding sequence is TGTGCCAGTAGTCCACGGGACGCTCGGGCCGGCTACACCTTC.

In its sample, this clone was seen a few times. This sequence joins TRBV6-1 and TRBJ1-5, with D possibly TRBD1 on 5 matching bases. This CDR3 spans 14 amino acids. CDR1 MNHNS and CDR2 SASEGT come from the germline V gene. V was pared by 1 base and J by 7 bases, with 11 bases between. The CDR3: CASSEVPGKQPQHF. The CDR3 nucleotides are TGTGCCAGCAGTGAAGTGCCAGGGAAACAGCCCCAGCATTTT.

This chain links TRBV2 with TRBJ2-1; tentatively, D is TRBD2 (6 bases). CDR3 length: 15 amino acids. Trimming stripped 5 bases from V and 9 bases from J, with 20 bases between. CDR1 is SNHLY and CDR2 is FYNNEI in the germline V gene. DNA for the CDR3: TGTGCCAGCAGTCCTACGGCGGGAAAAGGAGGTGAGCAGTTCTTC. This sequence encodes CASSPTAGKGGEQFF.